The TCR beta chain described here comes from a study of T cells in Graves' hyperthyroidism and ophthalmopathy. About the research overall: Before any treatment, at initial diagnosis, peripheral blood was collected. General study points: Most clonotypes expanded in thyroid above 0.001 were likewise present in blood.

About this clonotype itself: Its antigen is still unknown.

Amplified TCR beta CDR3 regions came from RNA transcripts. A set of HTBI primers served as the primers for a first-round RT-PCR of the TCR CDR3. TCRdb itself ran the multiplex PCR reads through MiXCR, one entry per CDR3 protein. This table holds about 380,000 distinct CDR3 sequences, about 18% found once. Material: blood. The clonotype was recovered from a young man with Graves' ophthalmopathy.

CDR3 loop: CASIPGGGNTEAFF. Written as DNA, the CDR3 is TGTGCCAGCATCCCTGGGGGGGGGAACACTGAAGCTTTCTTT. The chain carries TRBV6-1 and TRBJ1-1; a possible D gene is TRBD1 (5 bases). This CDR3 spans 14 amino acids. V shed 7 bases and J shed 1 base, with 13 bases lying between them. From germline, CDR1 is MNHNS and CDR2 SASEGT.